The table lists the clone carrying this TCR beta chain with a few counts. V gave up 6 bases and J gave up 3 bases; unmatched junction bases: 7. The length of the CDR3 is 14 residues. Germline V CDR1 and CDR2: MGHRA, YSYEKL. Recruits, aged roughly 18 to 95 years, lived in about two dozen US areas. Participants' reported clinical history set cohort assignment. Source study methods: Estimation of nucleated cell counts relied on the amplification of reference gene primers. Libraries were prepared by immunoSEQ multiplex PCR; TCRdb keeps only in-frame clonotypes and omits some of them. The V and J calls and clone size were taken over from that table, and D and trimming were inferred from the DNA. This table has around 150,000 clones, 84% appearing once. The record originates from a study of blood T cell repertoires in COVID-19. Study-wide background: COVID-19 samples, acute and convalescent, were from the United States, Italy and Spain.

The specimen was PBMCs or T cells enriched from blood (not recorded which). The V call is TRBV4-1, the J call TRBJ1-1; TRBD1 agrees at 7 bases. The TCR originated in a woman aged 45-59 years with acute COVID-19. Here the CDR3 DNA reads TGCGCCAGCAGAGCCCAGGGGGGTTACACTGAAGCTTTCTTT. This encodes CASRAQGGYTEAFF.